This paragraph covers one T cell receptor (beta chain) sequence. Its matching antigen is unknown. Data came from immunoSEQ multiplex PCR; TCRdb stores just in-frame clones and leaves some out. The sample gives 80,000 to 100,000 clones, 75% to 90% of which show up once; roughly 5.9% is in the top ten. The data originate from a study of glioma-infiltrating T cells after dendritic cell vaccination. For the study at large: Patients received three intradermal dendritic cell vaccine injections at biweekly intervals. Study-wide results and limits: Longer survival after dendritic cell vaccination followed higher pretreatment TIL content.

Specified time point: after dendritic cell vaccination, including at tumor progression/relapse. Only patients with spare fresh-frozen tumor and over two years of follow-up were included. Trimming stripped 6 bases from V and 1 base from J, with 9 bases between. The CDR3 runs 12 residues. CDR1 and CDR2 from the germline V gene are SQVTM and ANQGSEA. The source is a human donor with glioblastoma. V and J are TRBV29-1 and TRBJ1-1; perhaps TRBD1 as D (6 bases). Sequenced material: blood, taken after dendritic cell vaccination. DNA for the CDR3: TGCAGCGTACCGACAGGGAACACTGAAGCTTTCTTT. It specifies CSVPTGNTEAFF.